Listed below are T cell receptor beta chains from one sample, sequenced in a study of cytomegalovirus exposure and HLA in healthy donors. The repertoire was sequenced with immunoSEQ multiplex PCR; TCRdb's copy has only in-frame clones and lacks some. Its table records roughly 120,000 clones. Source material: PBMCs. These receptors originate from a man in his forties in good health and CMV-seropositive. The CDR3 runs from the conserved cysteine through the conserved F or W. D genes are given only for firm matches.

CASSSSGTGTYEQYF,TGTGCCAGCAGTTCCTCCGGGACAGGAACTTACGAGCAGTACTTC,TRBD1,TRBJ2-7,TRBV13
CASSSTGGRREAFF,TGTGCCAGCAGTTCTACAGGGGGCCGGAGGGAAGCTTTCTTT,TRBD1,TRBJ1-1,TRBV6-6
CASSPRTGGAGTNEKLFF,TGTGCCAGCTCCCCCCGGACAGGGGGCGCAGGAACTAATGAAAAACTGTTTTTT,TRBD1,TRBJ1-4,TRBV18
CASNRDRGRNEQFF,TGTGCCAGCAACCGGGACAGGGGGCGGAATGAGCAGTTCTTC,TRBD1,TRBJ2-1,TRBV6-6
CASSFRTSGREQAQYF,TGTGCCAGCAGCTTCCGGACTAGCGGGAGGGAGCAGGCGCAGTATTTT,TRBD2,TRBJ2-3,TRBV5-6
CAISPGTTGNTIYF,TGTGCCATCAGCCCCGGGACAACGGGAAACACCATATATTTT,-,TRBJ1-3,TRBV10-3
CASSLGPTYEQYF,TGTGCCAGCAGCTTGGGGCCGACCTACGAGCAGTACTTC,-,TRBJ2-7,TRBV5-6
CASSSGLAGGNEQFF,TGTGCCAGCAGCTCGGGACTAGCGGGGGGGAATGAGCAGTTCTTC,TRBD2,TRBJ2-1,TRBV7-9
CSVEDPRGGTTYEQYF,TGCAGCGTTGAAGACCCACGGGGAGGGACTACCTACGAGCAGTACTTC,TRBD2,TRBJ2-7,TRBV29-1
CASSKQGSGNTIYF,TGTGCCAGTAGTAAACAGGGGTCTGGAAACACCATATATTTT,TRBD1,TRBJ1-3,TRBV19
CASSATSGSSYNEQFF,TGTGCCAGCTCAGCTACTAGCGGATCCTCCTACAATGAGCAGTTCTTC,TRBD2,TRBJ2-1,TRBV18
CATKLLAGTYNEQFF,TGTGCCACGAAACTCCTAGCGGGAACCTACAATGAGCAGTTCTTC,TRBD2,TRBJ2-1,TRBV6-5
CASTQGGQGIRRAEAFF,TGCGCCAGCACCCAAGGAGGACAGGGGATCCGTCGGGCTGAAGCTTTCTTT,TRBD1,TRBJ1-1,TRBV5-1
CASSRGGAEETQYF,TGTGCCAGCAGCCGAGGGGGGGCGGAGGAGACCCAGTACTTC,-,TRBJ2-5,TRBV11-3
CASSFEEITGELFF,TGTGCCAGCAGCTTCGAGGAAATTACCGGGGAGCTGTTTTTT,-,TRBJ2-2,TRBV7-9
CASRTRTGLAEAFF,TGTGCCAGCAGGACAAGGACAGGGCTTGCTGAAGCTTTCTTT,TRBD1,TRBJ1-1,TRBV28
CASSTRTGAYEQYF,TGTGCCAGTAGTACTAGGACAGGAGCCTACGAGCAGTACTTC,TRBD1,TRBJ2-7,TRBV19
CASSRLGGDQETQYF,TGTGCCAGCAGCCGACTAGGTGGTGACCAAGAGACCCAGTACTTC,-,TRBJ2-5,TRBV5-6